Listed below are T cell receptor beta chains from one sample, sequenced in a study of T-cell reconstitution after alpha-beta-depleted transplantation in children. MiXCR, applied by TCRdb to the PCR reads, yields one record per CDR3 protein. Of about 980,000 distinct CDR3 sequences listed, less than 30% are singletons. The sample was PBMCs, mostly from graft donor cells, taken 360 days after TCRalphabeta/CD19-depleted stem cell transplant. These receptors were obtained from a boy less than two years old who had a stem cell transplant for SCID, so the T cells may come from the graft donor. The CDR3 runs from the conserved cysteine through the conserved F or W. A D gene is named only where the DNA matches it firmly. Rows may omit the clone size; those that give it use once, few, many or a size class.

>TRBJ2-1|-|-|TRBV20-1
CSASPDSLNEQFF
TGCAGTGCTAGCCCGGACAGCCTCAATGAGCAGTTCTTC
>TRBJ2-7|-|-|TRBV7-6
CASSLFRGVDEQYF
TGTGCCAGCAGCTTATTTCGAGGGGTGGACGAGCAGTACTTC
>TRBJ2-1|-|few|TRBV15
CATSRAPLVGYNEQFF
TGTGCCACCAGCAGAGCTCCCCTCGTGGGATACAATGAGCAGTTCTTC
>TRBJ1-1|-|few|TRBV12-3/TRBV12-4
CASSWGIQEPEAFF
TGTGCCAGCAGTTGGGGTATTCAGGAACCTGAAGCTTTCTTT
>TRBJ2-5|TRBD1|-|TRBV7-2
CASSLVKGAVGETQYF
TGTGCCAGCAGCTTAGTTAAGGGGGCGGTCGGAGAGACCCAGTACTTC
>TRBJ1-6|-|-|TRBV28
CASSPLARSSYNSPLHF
TGTGCCAGCAGTCCCCTGGCCCGGAGCTCCTATAATTCACCCCTCCACTTT
>TRBJ1-2|TRBD1|-|TRBV2
CASMRGQSLYGYTF
TGTGCCAGCATGAGGGGACAGAGCCTCTATGGCTACACCTTC
>TRBJ2-2|TRBD2|few|TRBV7-8
CASRPRTSGNGELFF
TGTGCCAGCAGACCCAGGACTAGCGGGAACGGGGAGCTGTTTTTT
>TRBJ2-2|-|few|TRBV4-3
CASGTHVRNTGELFF
TGCGCCAGCGGGACCCATGTACGGAACACCGGGGAGCTGTTTTTT
>TRBJ2-7|-|-|TRBV20-1
CSARWGYEQYF
TGCAGTGCTAGATGGGGCTACGAGCAGTACTTC
>TRBJ2-7|-|-|TRBV5-1
CASSFSGSAYEQYF
TGCGCCAGCAGCTTCAGTGGGAGTGCCTACGAGCAGTACTTC
>TRBJ2-7|TRBD1|-|TRBV10-2
CASTRGLQTYEQYF
TGCGCCAGCACCAGGGGGCTCCAGACCTACGAGCAGTACTTC
>TRBJ2-3|TRBD2|-|TRBV20-1
CSARGRDYGTDTQYF
TGCAGTGCTAGAGGCCGGGACTACGGCACAGATACGCAGTATTTT
>TRBJ2-4|-|few|TRBV4-1
CAYRGGAKNIQYF
TGCGCCTACAGGGGGGGAGCCAAAAACATTCAGTACTTC
>TRBJ2-1|-|few|TRBV12-3/TRBV12-4
CASSLGADPSYNEQFF
TGTGCCAGCAGTTTGGGGGCCGACCCCTCCTACAATGAGCAGTTCTTC
>TRBJ2-7|-|few|TRBV5-4
CASSSPRALEQYF
TGTGCCAGCAGCTCCCCCAGGGCCCTCGAGCAGTACTTC
>TRBJ2-7|TRBD2|few|TRBV19
CASSKGAAGVYEQYF
TGTGCCAGTAGCAAAGGGGCCGCGGGAGTCTACGAGCAGTACTTC
>TRBJ2-3|-|-|TRBV5-1
CASTGAPRGDTQYF
TGCGCCAGCACGGGTGCCCCACGCGGAGATACGCAGTATTTT
>TRBJ1-1|-|few|TRBV12-3/TRBV12-4
CASSPKQGVGAFF
TGTGCCAGCAGCCCGAAACAGGGAGTCGGAGCTTTCTTT
>TRBJ2-1|TRBD1|-|TRBV7-2
CASSLGQQVYNEQFF
TGTGCCAGCAGCTTGGGACAGCAGGTATACAATGAGCAGTTCTTC
>TRBJ2-7|TRBD2|-|TRBV4-3
CASSQRGAAGASYEQYF
TGCGCCAGCAGCCAGAGGGGGGCAGCGGGGGCATCCTACGAGCAGTACTTC
>TRBJ1-6|TRBD1|few|TRBV6-5
CASSWDSPTTRPYPLHF
TGTGCCAGCAGTTGGGACAGTCCTACCACGAGACCTTATCCCCTCCACTTT
>TRBJ1-6|-|-|TRBV5-1
CASSLAGTYNSPLHF
TGCGCCAGCAGCTTGGCCGGGACCTATAATTCACCCCTCCACTTT
>TRBJ2-1|-|few|TRBV6-5
CASSYAPGYNEQFF
TGTGCCAGCAGTTACGCTCCCGGTTACAATGAGCAGTTCTTC
>TRBJ2-1|TRBD1|few|TRBV5-1
CASTITGGYNEQFF
TGCGCCAGCACCATTACAGGGGGGTACAATGAGCAGTTCTTC
>TRBJ1-5|-|few|TRBV6-1
CASRGSLSNQPQHF
TGTGCCAGCAGGGGAAGCCTTTCGAATCAGCCCCAGCATTTT
>TRBJ2-7|TRBD1|-|TRBV12-3/TRBV12-4
CASTQAGTGGYEQYF
TGTGCCAGCACCCAAGCGGGGACAGGGGGTTACGAGCAGTACTTC
>TRBJ2-1|-|few|TRBV7-2
CASSLDGVLGAEQFF
TGTGCCAGCAGCTTAGACGGCGTCCTCGGGGCTGAGCAGTTCTTC
>TRBJ1-2|TRBD1|-|TRBV9
CASSLGQGMYGYTF
TGTGCCAGCAGCTTAGGACAGGGAATGTATGGCTACACCTTC
>TRBJ2-7|TRBD1|few|TRBV28
CASSPPDRGRREQYF
TGTGCCAGCAGCCCACCCGACAGGGGGAGGCGCGAGCAGTACTTC
>TRBJ2-6|TRBD2|-|TRBV5-1
CASSLRSGGASGANVLTF
TGCGCCAGCAGCTTGCGTAGCGGGGGGGCCTCTGGGGCCAACGTCCTGACTTTC
>TRBJ2-2|TRBD1|-|TRBV5-1
CASSERTGTGAGELFF
TGCGCCAGCAGCGAACGTACCGGGACAGGGGCCGGGGAGCTGTTTTTT
>TRBJ2-1|-|few|TRBV5-1
CASSLGGYGDGEQFF
TGCGCCAGCAGCTTGGGGGGGTATGGTGATGGTGAGCAGTTCTTC
>TRBJ2-1|-|few|TRBV11-1
CASSFERDLLRAYNEQFF
TGTGCCAGCAGCTTTGAGAGGGACCTACTGCGCGCCTACAATGAGCAGTTCTTC
>TRBJ2-6|-|-|TRBV7-2
CASSFSAPRGANVLTF
TGTGCCAGCAGCTTTTCGGCGCCGCGCGGGGCCAACGTCCTGACTTTC
>TRBJ1-5|-|few|TRBV12-3/TRBV12-4
CASSKIPQPQHF
TGTGCCAGCAGTAAGATACCTCAGCCCCAGCATTTT
>TRBJ2-7|-|-|TRBV6-2/TRBV6-3
CASSDRLGTASSSYEQYF
TGTGCCAGCAGTGACAGATTAGGGACGGCCTCAAGCTCCTACGAGCAGTACTTC
>TRBJ2-1|-|-|TRBV13
CASSLAHSEQFF
TGTGCCAGCAGCTTAGCGCACAGCGAGCAGTTCTTC
>TRBJ2-6|TRBD1|-|TRBV9
CASSAGGGDNVLTF
TGTGCCAGCAGCGCAGGGGGCGGGGACAACGTCCTGACTTTC
>TRBJ2-1|TRBD1|many|TRBV12-3/TRBV12-4
CASSPTGYNEQFF
TGTGCCAGCAGCCCGACAGGGTACAATGAGCAGTTCTTC